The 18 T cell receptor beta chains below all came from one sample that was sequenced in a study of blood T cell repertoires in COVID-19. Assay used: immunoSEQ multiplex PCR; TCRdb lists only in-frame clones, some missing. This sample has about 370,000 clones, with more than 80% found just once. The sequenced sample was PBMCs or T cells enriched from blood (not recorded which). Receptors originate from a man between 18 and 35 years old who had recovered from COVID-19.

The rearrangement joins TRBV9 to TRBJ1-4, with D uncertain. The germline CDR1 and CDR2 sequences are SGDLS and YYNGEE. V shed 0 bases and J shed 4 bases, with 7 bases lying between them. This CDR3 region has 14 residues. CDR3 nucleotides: TGTGCCAGCAGCGTAGCCCAGGTTAATGAAAAACTGTTTTTT. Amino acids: CASSVAQVNEKLFF.

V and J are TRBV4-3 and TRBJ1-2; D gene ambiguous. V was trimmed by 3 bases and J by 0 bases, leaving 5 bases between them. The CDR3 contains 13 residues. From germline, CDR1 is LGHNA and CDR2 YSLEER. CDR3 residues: CASSHLSNYGYTF. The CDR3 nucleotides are TGCGCCAGCAGCCACCTCTCTAACTATGGCTACACCTTC.

This CDR3 is CASSYGGAGGLQSEYF. CDR3 DNA: TGTGCCAGCAGTTACGGGGGAGCAGGGGGTTTGCAGTCGGAGTACTTC. This chain connects TRBV6-5 to TRBJ2-7; 7 bases are a match to TRBD1. The V segment lost 2 bases and the J segment 11 bases; nucleotides outside the gene matches: 18. The CDR3 is 16 amino acids. Germline V CDR1 and CDR2: MNHEY, SVGAGI.

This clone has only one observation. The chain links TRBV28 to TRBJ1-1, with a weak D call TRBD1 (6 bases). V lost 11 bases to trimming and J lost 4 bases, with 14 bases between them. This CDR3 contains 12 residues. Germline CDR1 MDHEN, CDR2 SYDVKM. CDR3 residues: CASQRGGTEAFF. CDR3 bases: TGTGCCTCACAGAGGGGGGGCACTGAAGCTTTCTTT. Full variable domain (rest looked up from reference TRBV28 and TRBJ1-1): DVKVTQSSRYLVKRTGEKVFLECVQDMDHENMFWYRQDPGLGLRLIYFSYDVKMKEKGDIPEGYSVSREKKERFSLILESASTNQTSMYLCASQRGGTEAFFGQGTRLTVV.

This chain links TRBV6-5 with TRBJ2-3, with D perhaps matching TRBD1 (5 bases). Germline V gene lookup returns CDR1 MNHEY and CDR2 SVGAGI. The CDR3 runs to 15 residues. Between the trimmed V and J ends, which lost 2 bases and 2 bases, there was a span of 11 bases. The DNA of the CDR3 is TGTGCCAGCAGTTACCCCGCAGGGAACACAGATACGCAGTATTTT. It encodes CASSYPAGNTDTQYF.

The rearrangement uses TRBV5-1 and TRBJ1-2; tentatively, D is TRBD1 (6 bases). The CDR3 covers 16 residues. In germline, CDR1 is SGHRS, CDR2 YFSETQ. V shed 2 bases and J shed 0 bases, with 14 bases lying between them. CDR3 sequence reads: CASSFLTGFPNYGYTF. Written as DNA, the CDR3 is TGCGCCAGCAGCTTCCTAACAGGGTTCCCTAACTATGGCTACACCTTC.

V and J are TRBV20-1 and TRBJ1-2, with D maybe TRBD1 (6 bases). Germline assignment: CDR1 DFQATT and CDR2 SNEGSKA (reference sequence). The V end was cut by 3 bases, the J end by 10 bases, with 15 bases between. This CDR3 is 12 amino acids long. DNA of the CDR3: TGCAGTGCTAGTCCTCTACAGGGTATCTACACCTTC. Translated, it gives CSASPLQGIYTF.

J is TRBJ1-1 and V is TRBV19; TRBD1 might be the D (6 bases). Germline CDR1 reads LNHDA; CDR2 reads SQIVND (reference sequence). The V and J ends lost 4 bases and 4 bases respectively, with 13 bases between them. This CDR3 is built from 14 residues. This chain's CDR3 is CASSTHRVGTEAFF. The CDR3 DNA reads TGTGCCAGTAGTACCCACAGGGTGGGCACTGAAGCTTTCTTT.

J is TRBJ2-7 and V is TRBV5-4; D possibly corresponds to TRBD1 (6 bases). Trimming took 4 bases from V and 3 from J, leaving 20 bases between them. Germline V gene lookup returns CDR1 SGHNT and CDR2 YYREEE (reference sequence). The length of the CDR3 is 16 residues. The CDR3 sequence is CASSPTHGTPGYEQYF. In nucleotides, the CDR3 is TGTGCCAGCAGCCCAACACACGGGACACCGGGCTACGAGCAGTACTTC.

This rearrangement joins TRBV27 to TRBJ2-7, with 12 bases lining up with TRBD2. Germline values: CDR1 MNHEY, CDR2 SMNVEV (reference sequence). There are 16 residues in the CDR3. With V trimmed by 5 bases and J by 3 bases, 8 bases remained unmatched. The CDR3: CASSTRTSGTNYEQYF. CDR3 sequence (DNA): TGTGCCAGCAGTACCCGGACTAGCGGGACCAACTACGAGCAGTACTTC.

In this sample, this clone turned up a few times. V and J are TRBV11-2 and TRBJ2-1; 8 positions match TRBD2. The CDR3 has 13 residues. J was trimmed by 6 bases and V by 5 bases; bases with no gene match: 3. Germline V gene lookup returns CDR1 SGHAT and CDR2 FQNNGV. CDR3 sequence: CASSHGGANEQFF. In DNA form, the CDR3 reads TGTGCCAGCAGCCACGGGGGGGCCAATGAGCAGTTCTTC.

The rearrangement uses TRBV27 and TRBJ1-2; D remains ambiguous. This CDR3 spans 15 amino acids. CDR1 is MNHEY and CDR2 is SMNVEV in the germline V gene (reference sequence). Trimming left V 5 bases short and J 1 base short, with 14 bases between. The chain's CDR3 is CASSTTRGFNYGYTF. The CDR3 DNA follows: TGTGCCAGCAGTACCACCCGGGGTTTTAACTATGGCTACACCTTC.

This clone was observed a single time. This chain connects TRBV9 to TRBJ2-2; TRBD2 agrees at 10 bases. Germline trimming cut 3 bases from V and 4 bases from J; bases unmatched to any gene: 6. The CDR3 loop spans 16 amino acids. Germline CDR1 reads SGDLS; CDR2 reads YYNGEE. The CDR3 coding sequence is TGTGCCAGCAGCGCCCCTGGACTAGCGGTCACCGGGGAGCTGTTTTTT. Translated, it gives CASSAPGLAVTGELFF.

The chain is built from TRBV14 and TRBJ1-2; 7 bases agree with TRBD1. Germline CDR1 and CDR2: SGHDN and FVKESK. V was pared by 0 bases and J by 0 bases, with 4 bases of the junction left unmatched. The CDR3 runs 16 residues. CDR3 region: CASSQDRTGPNYGYTF. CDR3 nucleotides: TGTGCCAGCAGCCAAGATAGGACAGGACCTAACTATGGCTACACCTTC.

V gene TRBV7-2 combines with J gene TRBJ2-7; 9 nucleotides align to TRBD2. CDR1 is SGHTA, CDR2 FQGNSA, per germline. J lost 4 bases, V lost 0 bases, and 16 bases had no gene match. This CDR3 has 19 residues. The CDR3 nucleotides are TGTGCCAGCAGCTTAGCAGGGGTTAGCGGGAGAGGGACGCCGTACGAGCAGTACTTC. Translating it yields CASSLAGVSGRGTPYEQYF. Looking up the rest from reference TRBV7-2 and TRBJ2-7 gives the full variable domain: GAGVSQSPSNKVTEKGKDVELRCDPISGHTALYWYRQSLGQGLEFLIYFQGNSAPDKSGLPSDRFSAERTGGSVSTLTIQRTQQEDSAVYLCASSLAGVSGRGTPYEQYFGPGTRLTVT.

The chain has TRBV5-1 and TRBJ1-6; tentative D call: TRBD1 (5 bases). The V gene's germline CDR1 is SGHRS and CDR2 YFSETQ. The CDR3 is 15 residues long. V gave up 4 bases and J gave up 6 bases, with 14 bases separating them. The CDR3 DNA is TGCGCCAGCAGCACCGGACACGCGCTTAATTCACCCCTCCACTTT. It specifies CASSTGHALNSPLHF.

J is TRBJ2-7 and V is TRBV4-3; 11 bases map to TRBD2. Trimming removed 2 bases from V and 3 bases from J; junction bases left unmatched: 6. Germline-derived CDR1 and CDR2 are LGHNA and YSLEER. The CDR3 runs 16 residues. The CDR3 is CASSQRTGTSGYEQYF. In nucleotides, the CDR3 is TGCGCCAGCAGCCAAAGGACCGGGACTAGCGGCTACGAGCAGTACTTC.

CDR3 region: CASSGAWAYEQYF. The CDR3, as DNA: TGTGCCAGCAGCGGGGCTTGGGCGTACGAGCAGTACTTC. This chain links TRBV11-2 with TRBJ2-7; a weak D match, TRBD1 (5 bases). The CDR3 is 13 amino acids. The V and J ends lost 5 bases and 4 bases respectively, with 12 bases between them. Germline-derived CDR1 and CDR2 are SGHAT and FQNNGV.